This TCR beta chain emerged from a study of CD4 T cells in relation to SARS-CoV-2 and coronaviruses. Overall study context: A couple of subjects were Hispanic; patients were under 10 males and a few females.

Clones were read by immunoSEQ multiplex PCR, and TCRdb kept only the in-frame ones, dropping some. The sample has around 28,000 clones; about 70% are singletons. The CDR3 runs to 13 residues. Germline V gives CDR1 MNHNY, CDR2 SVGAGI (reference sequence). Deletions cut 8 bases from V and 0 bases from J, with 7 bases between. Details on this clone: The antigen remains undetermined.

This chain connects TRBV6-6 to TRBJ2-2; D ambiguous. This TCR was sampled from an adult with COVID-19. The material sequenced was memory CD4+ T cells from PBMCs, cultured in vitro. In DNA form, the CDR3 reads TGTGCCAGCGGAGCTGCGAACACCGGGGAGCTGTTTTTT. Translation gives CASGAANTGELFF.